This entry is about one T cell receptor beta chain. The antigen it recognizes is unknown. No much larger clonotype is one base removed from it; base qualities were not supplied. The sample belongs to a study of memory CD4+ T cells and cytomegalovirus serostatus (dated by TCRdb to about 2019). The study in broad terms: The cohort comprised roughly 35 healthy Belgian adults, 9 CMV seropositive and some 24 CMV seronegative. To replicate a published TCR-based CMV serostatus classifier, the study sequenced CD4+ memory TCRbeta repertoires from a Belgian cohort whose cytomegalovirus serostatus was known.

From a lookup of the germline V gene (reference sequence), CDR1 and CDR2 are SGHNT and YYREEE. Trimming leaves V shorter by 4 bases and J shorter by 4 bases, with the junction holding 13 bases beyond the gene matches. The CDR3, from cysteine to phenylalanine, totals 16 residues. The read is trimmed to its CDR3 DNA, 48 bases read in frame from base 1. The Quick-DNA Microprep Kit was used to extract genomic DNA from the sorted cells. Amplification of TCRbeta DNA was done with the immunoSEQ hsTCRbeta kit, following the protocol from the manufacturer. An Illumina MiSeq instrument was used to sequence the TCRbeta libraries. The authors processed their data as follows. Once out-of-frame sequences had been removed, a few million distinct TCRbeta sequences were left, which works out to an average of approximately 73,000 per individual. Each individual was scored by the count of roughly 160 previously reported CMV-associated TCRbeta sequences and the total productive distinct TCRbeta count. A beta-binomial model was reimplemented in Python, and scikit-learn random forests with default parameters were trained on data from the US cohort. Classifier performance on the Belgian cohort was summarized as median AUC with percentile confidence intervals calculated over 10,000 bootstrap iterations. This immuneACCESS table, as held by TCRdb, lists in-frame sequences with V and J called but not all clones. Of the missing ones, under half trace to an unresolved V gene in checked studies; the others have no known cause. V and J calls and clone size are copied from that table; D and trimming were computed from the DNA. This sample has approximately 50,000 clones in its table, and about 73% of those were observed once. 0.67% of the sample comes from the top ten.

A FACSAria II was used to sort memory CD4+ T cells, defined as single viable CD3+CD4+CD8-CD45RO+ cells. CMV serostatus was determined using a Roche Elecsys assay that detects serum IgG against CMV pp150, pp28, p38 and p52. After thawing, total CD4+ T cells were enriched by positive selection with CD4 magnetic microbeads. The samples came from a different study that was designed specifically to examine the CD4+ T cell memory repertoire. Peripheral blood mononuclear cells were isolated and cryopreserved following standard operating procedures; serum was stored at -80 °C. The staining used CD3-PerCP (BW264/56), CD4-APC (RPA-T4), CD45RO-PE (UCHT1) and CD8-Pacific Orange (3B5) antibodies, and Sytox blue was used to exclude non-viable cells. Overall study results and their limits: Among the 150 or so previously reported CMV-associated TCRbeta sequences, roughly 68 showed up in the CD4+ memory repertoires, with each one found in between one and five individuals. The results were interpreted as suggesting that the CMV-associated TCR signature is largely present in the CD4+ memory repertoire. On the Belgian cohort, the classifier built on the original framework reached a median bootstrapped AUC of approximately 0.95, with a 95% CI of 0.76-1.00. Unlike the original study, which covered naive and memory CD4+ and CD8+ populations, the Belgian study sequenced only CD4+CD45RO+ memory cells. CMV serostatus prediction reached a median bootstrapped AUC of approximately 0.95 with the original framework and about 0.93 with a US-trained random forest.

The sample taken for sequencing was memory CD4+ T cells from blood. This clonotype was obtained from an adult in good health and CMV-seronegative. The V and J genes are TRBV5-4 and TRBJ2-7; the central 8 bases match TRBD1. The CDR3 amino acid sequence is: CASSQNRGRQGYEQYF. The nucleotide sequence reads as follows: TGTGCCAGCAGCCAGAACAGGGGGAGGCAGGGATACGAGCAGTACTTC.